This entry lists 3 T cell receptor beta chains sequenced from one sample in a study of blood T cell repertoires in COVID-19 (TCRdb year 2020). Library preparation was by the immunoSEQ multiplex PCR assay. The clones in this table, taken by TCRdb from immuneACCESS, are in-frame only. Not every clone is retained; where verified, under half of the shortfall comes from an unresolved V gene, and the cause of the rest is unknown. The sample table contains under 70,000 clones; only one count was recorded for approximately 87% of them. Together, the top ten hold 6% to 6.5% of the sample. The sample taken for sequencing was peripheral blood. The receptors originated from a woman aged 55-69 years with COVID-19, enrolled during active disease.

The gene calls are TRBV7-9 and TRBJ2-5; perhaps TRBD2 as D (6 bases). CDR1 SEHNR and CDR2 FQNEAQ come from the germline V gene (reference sequence). Trimming removed 5 bases at V and 5 bases at J, with 15 bases between. The CDR3 runs 14 residues. The CDR3 sequence is CASSLSSVRETQYF. CDR3 in DNA: TGTGCCAGCAGCCTTTCTAGCGTCAGGGAGACCCAGTACTTC.

The chain is built from TRBV5-5 and TRBJ2-1; D ambiguous. Per the germline V gene, CDR1 is SGHKS and CDR2 is YYEKEE (reference sequence). The CDR3 is 12 amino acids. V shed 5 bases and J shed 10 bases, with 13 bases lying between them. CDR3 nucleotide sequence: TGTGCCAGCAGTTTTGGCCGGGTGGAGCAGTTCTTC. As protein: CASSFGRVEQFF.

V gene TRBV2 combines with J gene TRBJ1-1, with no clear D. V lost 1 base and J lost 0, with 6 bases in between. The CDR3 has 14 amino acids. The germline gives CDR1 SNHLY, CDR2 FYNNEI. CDR3 DNA sequence: TGTGCCAGCAGTGAAGAGACTATGAACACTGAAGCTTTCTTT. Translation: CASSEETMNTEAFF.